The present T cell receptor beta chain was sequenced within a study of regulatory T cells in long-lasting Graves disease. Findings and caveats of the study: The TCR repertoire of persistent Graves' patients was less diverse than that of newly diagnosed ones.

Points on this clonotype: The antigen is undetermined.

Relying on iRepertoire HTBI primers and Arm-PCR of CDR3 regions, the team built TCR beta libraries. TCRdb reanalysed the multiplex PCR reads using MiXCR and keeps one entry per CDR3 protein. The sample contains about 470,000 distinct CDR3 sequences, 15% of which appear only once. CDR3 length: 15 residues. Trimming took 6 bases from V and 4 from J; bases not matched to a gene: 10. Indicated time point: newly diagnosed GD, antithyroid drugs for less than 3 months. Following extraction of RNA from PBMCs, that RNA was used to make the TCR library. The same data also contributed to another study, on T cells in Graves' hyperthyroidism and ophthalmopathy.

The sample in question was peripheral blood mononuclear cells (PBMCs), obtained at new diagnosis, from a patient treated with antithyroid drugs. The source is a woman in her twenties or thirties with Graves disease. The chain links TRBV12-3 or TRBV12-4 to TRBJ2-5; TRBD2 aligns across 8 bases. The DNA for the CDR3 is TGTGCCAGCAGGAGGGGGACTAGTGGGGCAGAGACCCAGTACTTC. Translated: CASRRGTSGAETQYF.